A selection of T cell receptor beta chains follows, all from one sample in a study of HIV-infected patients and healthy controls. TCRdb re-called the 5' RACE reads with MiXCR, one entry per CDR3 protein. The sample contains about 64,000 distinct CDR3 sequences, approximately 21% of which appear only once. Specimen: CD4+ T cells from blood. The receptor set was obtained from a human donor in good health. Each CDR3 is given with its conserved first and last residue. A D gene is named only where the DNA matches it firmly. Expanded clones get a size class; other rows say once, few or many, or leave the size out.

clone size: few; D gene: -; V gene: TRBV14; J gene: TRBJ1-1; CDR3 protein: CASSQALVTEAFF; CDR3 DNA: TGTGCCAGCAGCCAAGCTTTGGTCACTGAAGCTTTCTTT
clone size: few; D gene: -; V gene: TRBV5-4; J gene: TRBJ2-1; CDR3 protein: CASSQLGRYNEQFF; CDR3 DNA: TGTGCCAGCAGCCAGCTGGGCCGATACAATGAGCAGTTCTTC
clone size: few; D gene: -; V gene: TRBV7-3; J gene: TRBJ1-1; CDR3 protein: CASGYLGNTEAFF; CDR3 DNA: TGTGCCAGCGGTTATTTGGGGAACACTGAAGCTTTCTTT
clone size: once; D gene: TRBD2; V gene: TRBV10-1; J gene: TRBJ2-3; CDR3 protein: CASSPGKGLAGIDTDTQYF; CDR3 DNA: TGCGCCAGCAGCCCTGGAAAAGGACTAGCGGGGATCGACACAGATACGCAGTATTTT
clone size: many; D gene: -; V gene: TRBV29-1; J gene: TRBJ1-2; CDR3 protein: CSVLVQSYGYTF; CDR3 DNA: TGCAGCGTTCTAGTCCAGAGCTATGGCTACACCTTC
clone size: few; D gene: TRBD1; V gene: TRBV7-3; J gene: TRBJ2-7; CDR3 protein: CASSPGQGVFYEQYF; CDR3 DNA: TGTGCCAGCAGCCCGGGACAGGGGGTTTTTTACGAGCAGTACTTC
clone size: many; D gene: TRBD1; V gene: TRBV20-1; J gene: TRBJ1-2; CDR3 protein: CSASQGAANYGYTF; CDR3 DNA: TGCAGTGCTAGCCAGGGGGCCGCTAACTATGGCTACACCTTC
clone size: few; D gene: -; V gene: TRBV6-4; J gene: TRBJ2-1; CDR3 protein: CASSDFYRGEQFF; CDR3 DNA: TGTGCCAGCAGTGATTTTTACCGGGGTGAGCAGTTCTTC
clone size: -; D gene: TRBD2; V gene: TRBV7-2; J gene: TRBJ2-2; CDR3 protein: CASSSEAGGPGTGELFF; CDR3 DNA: TGTGCCAGCAGCTCTGAAGCGGGGGGGCCTGGGACCGGGGAGCTGTTTTTT
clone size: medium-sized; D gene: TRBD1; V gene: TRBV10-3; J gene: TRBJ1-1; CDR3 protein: CAIGTGRQNTEAFF; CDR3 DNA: TGTGCCATCGGGACAGGGCGGCAGAACACTGAAGCTTTCTTT
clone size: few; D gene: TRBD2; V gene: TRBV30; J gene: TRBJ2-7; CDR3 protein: CAWSRGLAGAGEQYF; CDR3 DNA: TGTGCCTGGAGCCGGGGACTAGCGGGAGCTGGGGAGCAGTACTTC
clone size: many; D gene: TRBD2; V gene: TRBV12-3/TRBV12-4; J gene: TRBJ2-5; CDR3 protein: CASSFGRGLAKETQYF; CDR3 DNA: TGTGCCAGCAGTTTCGGACGGGGACTAGCCAAAGAGACCCAGTACTTC
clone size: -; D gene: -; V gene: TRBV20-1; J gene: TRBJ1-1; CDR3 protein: CSARGGGTEAFF; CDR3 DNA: TGCAGTGCTAGAGGGGGGGGCACTGAAGCTTTCTTT
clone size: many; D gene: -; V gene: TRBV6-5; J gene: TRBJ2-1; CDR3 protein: CASSYSGTSRPSSYNEQFF; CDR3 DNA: TGTGCCAGCAGTTACTCCGGGACATCGCGCCCCAGCTCCTACAATGAGCAGTTCTTC
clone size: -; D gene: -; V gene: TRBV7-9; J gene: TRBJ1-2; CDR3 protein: CATKPTGSYGYTF; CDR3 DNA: TGTGCCACCAAACCAACAGGGTCCTATGGCTACACCTTC
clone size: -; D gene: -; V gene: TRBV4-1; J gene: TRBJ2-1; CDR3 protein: CASSQGVRKGDEQFF; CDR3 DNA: TGCGCCAGCAGCCAAGGCGTCCGAAAGGGCGATGAGCAGTTCTTC
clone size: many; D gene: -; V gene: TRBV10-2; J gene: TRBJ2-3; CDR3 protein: CASSGAGRSTDTQYF; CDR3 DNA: TGCGCCAGCAGTGGGGCGGGGCGGAGCACAGATACGCAGTATTTT
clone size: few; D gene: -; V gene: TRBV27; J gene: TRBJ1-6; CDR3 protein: CASSWEASYNSPLHF; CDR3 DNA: TGTGCCAGCAGTTGGGAAGCCTCCTATAATTCACCCCTCCACTTT
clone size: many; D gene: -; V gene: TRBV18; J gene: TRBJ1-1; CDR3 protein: CASSRQGTGNTEAFF; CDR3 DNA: TGTGCCAGCTCACGTCAAGGGACGGGGAACACTGAAGCTTTCTTT
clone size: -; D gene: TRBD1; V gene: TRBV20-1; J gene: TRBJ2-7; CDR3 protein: CSARGQGFEQYF; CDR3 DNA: TGCAGTGCTAGGGGACAGGGATTCGAGCAGTACTTC
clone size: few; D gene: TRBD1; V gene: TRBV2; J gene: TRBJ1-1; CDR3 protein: CASRATGLGTEAFF; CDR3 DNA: TGTGCCAGCAGGGCGACAGGGCTGGGCACTGAAGCTTTCTTT
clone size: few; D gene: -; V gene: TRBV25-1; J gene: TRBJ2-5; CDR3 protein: CASSEHTETQYF; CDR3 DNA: TGTGCCAGCAGTGAGCACACGGAGACCCAGTACTTC
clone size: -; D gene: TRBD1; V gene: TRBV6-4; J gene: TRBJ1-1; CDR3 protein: CASSRQGGTEAFF; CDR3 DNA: TGTGCCAGCAGTCGACAGGGAGGAACTGAAGCTTTCTTT